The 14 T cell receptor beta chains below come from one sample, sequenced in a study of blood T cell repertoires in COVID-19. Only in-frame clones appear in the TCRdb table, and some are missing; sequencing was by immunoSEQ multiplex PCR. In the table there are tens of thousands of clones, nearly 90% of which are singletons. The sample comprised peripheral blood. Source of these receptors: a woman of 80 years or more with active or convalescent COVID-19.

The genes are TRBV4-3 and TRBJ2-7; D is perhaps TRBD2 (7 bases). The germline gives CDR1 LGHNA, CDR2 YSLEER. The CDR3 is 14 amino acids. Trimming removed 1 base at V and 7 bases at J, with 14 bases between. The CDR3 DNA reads TGCGCCAGCAGCCAAGTAGGGGGGGCGGGGGAGCAGTACTTC. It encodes CASSQVGGAGEQYF.

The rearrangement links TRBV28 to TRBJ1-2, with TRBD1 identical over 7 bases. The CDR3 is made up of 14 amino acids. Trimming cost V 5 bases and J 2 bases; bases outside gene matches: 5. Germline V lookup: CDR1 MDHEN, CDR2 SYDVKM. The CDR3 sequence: CASSLPTGNYGYTF. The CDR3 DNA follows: TGTGCCAGCAGTCTCCCGACAGGGAACTATGGCTACACCTTC.

For the CDR3, the DNA is TGTGCCAGTAGTGGTAGGACAATCACAGATACGCAGTATTTT. It encodes CASSGRTITDTQYF. This sequence joins TRBV19 and TRBJ2-3; D might be TRBD1 (5 bases). The germline gives CDR1 LNHDA, CDR2 SQIVND (reference sequence). The CDR3 totals 14 residues. Trimming cost V 5 bases and J 2 bases, with 11 bases left between them.

The DNA of the CDR3 is TGTGCCAGCAGCTTGCCCGGGGCGGGATACAATGAGCAGTTCTTC. Protein: CASSLPGAGYNEQFF. This rearrangement joins TRBV5-8 to TRBJ2-1, with D perhaps TRBD2 (6 bases). Germline V CDR1 and CDR2: SGHTS, YDEGEE. V lost 1 base and J lost 4, with 12 bases in between. This CDR3 has 15 amino acids.

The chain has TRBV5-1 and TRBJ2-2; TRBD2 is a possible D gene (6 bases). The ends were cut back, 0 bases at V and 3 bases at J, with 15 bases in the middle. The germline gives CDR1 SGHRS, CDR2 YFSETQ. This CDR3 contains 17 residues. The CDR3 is CASSLAATTGDTGELFF. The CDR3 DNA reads TGCGCCAGCAGCTTGGCCGCAACGACGGGAGACACCGGGGAGCTGTTTTTT.

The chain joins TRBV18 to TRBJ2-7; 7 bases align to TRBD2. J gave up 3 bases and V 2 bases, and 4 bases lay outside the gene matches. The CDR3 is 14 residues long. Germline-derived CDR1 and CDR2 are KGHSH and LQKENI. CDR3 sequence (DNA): TGTGCCAGCTCACCAAGGACTAGGGACTACGAGCAGTACTTC. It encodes CASSPRTRDYEQYF.

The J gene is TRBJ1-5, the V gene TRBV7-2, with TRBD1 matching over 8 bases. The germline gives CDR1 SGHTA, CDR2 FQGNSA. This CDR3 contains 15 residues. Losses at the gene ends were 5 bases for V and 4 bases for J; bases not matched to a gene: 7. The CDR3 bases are TGTGCCAGCAGCAGTGACAGGGGTGGTAATCAGCCCCAGCATTTT. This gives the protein CASSSDRGGNQPQHF.

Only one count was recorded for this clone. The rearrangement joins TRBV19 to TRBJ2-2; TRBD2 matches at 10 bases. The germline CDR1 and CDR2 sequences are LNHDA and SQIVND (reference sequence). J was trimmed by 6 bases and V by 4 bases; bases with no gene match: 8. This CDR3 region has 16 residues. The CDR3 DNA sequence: TGTGCCAGTAGTAACAGCGGGAGGGCTCCCGCCGGGGAGCTGTTTTTT. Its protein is CASSNSGRAPAGELFF.

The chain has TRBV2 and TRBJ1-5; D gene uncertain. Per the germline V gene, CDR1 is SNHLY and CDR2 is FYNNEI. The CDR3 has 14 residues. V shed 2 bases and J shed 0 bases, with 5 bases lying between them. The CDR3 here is CASSESNSNQPQHF. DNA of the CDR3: TGTGCCAGCAGTGAATCCAATAGCAATCAGCCCCAGCATTTT.

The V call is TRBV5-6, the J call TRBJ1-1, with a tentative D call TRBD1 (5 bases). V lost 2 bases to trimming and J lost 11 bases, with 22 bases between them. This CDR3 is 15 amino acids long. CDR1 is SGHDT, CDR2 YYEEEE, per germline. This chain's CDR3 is CASSLVRDFFKAAFF. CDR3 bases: TGTGCCAGCAGCTTAGTCCGGGACTTCTTCAAGGCGGCTTTCTTT.

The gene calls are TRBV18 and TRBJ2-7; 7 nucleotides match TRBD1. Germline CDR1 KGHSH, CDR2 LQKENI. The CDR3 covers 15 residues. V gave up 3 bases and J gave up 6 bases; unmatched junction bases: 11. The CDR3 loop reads CASSPVQGKMGEQYF. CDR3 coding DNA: TGTGCCAGCTCACCTGTACAGGGGAAGATGGGCGAGCAGTACTTC.

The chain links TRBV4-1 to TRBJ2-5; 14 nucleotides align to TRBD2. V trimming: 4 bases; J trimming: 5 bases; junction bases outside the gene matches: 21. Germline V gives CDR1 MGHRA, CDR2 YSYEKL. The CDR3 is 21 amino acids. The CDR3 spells CASSPSLSTGTSGSGGETQYF. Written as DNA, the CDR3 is TGCGCCAGCAGCCCCTCGCTATCAACCGGGACTAGCGGGAGTGGGGGGGAGACCCAGTACTTC.

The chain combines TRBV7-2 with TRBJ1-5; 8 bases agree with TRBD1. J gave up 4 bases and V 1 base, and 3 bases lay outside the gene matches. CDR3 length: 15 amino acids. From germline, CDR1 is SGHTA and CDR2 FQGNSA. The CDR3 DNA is TGTGCCAGCAGCTTAGGCAGGGGGCCTAATCAGCCCCAGCATTTT. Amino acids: CASSLGRGPNQPQHF. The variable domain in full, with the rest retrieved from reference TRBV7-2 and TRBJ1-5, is GAGVSQSPSNKVTEKGKDVELRCDPISGHTALYWYRQSLGQGLEFLIYFQGNSAPDKSGLPSDRFSAERTGGSVSTLTIQRTQQEDSAVYLCASSLGRGPNQPQHFGDGTRLSIL.

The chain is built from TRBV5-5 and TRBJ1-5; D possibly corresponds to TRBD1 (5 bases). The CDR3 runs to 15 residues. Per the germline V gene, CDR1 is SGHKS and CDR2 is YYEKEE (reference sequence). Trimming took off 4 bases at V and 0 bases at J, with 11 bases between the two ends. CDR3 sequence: CASSPQGISNQPQHF. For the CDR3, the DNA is TGTGCCAGCAGCCCTCAGGGAATTAGCAATCAGCCCCAGCATTTT.